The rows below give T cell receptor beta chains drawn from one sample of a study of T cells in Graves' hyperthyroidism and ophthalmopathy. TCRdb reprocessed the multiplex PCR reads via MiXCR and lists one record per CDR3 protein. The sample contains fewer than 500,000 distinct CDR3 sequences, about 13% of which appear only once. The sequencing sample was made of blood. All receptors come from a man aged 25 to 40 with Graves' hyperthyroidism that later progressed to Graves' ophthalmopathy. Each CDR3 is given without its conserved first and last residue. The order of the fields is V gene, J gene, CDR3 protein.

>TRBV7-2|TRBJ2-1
ASSNRDFYNEQF
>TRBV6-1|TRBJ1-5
ASSLDRANQPQH
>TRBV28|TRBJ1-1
ASSFRQVMNTEAF
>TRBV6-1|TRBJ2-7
ASSEPGQGSYEQY
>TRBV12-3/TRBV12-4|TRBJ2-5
ASSPSGGRTQETQY
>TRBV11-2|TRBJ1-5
ASSLARAQPQH
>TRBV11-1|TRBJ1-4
ASSHGTEKLF
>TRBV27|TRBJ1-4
ASSFGTALANEKLF
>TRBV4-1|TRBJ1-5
ASSQDVEGNQPQH
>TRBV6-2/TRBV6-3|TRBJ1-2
ASTSGRANYGYT
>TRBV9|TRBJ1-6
ASSPRPGIRNSPLH